Presented here are 4 T cell receptor beta chains from one specimen sequenced in a study of blood T cell repertoires in COVID-19. The method was immunoSEQ multiplex PCR; TCRdb's version includes in-frame clones alone and lacks a portion of them. This table holds a few hundred thousand clones, more than 75% found once. The sample was PBMCs or T cells enriched from blood (not recorded which). The receptors stem from a woman between 50 and 59 years old who had been exposed to COVID-19.

The rearrangement links TRBV18 to TRBJ2-2, with TRBD1 matching over 8 bases. This CDR3 region has 16 residues. The J segment lost 0 bases and the V segment lost 6 bases, leaving 6 bases of the junction unmatched. CDR1 is KGHSH, CDR2 LQKENI, per germline. The CDR3 loop is CASSHPGQANTGELFF. The CDR3 nucleotides read TGTGCCAGCTCTCACCCGGGACAGGCGAACACCGGGGAGCTGTTTTTT. Variable domain in full (rest from reference TRBV18 and TRBJ2-2): NAGVMQNPRHLVRRRGQEARLRCSPMKGHSHVYWYRQLPEEGLKFMVYLQKENIIDESGMPKERFSAEFPKEGPSILRIQQVVRGDSAAYFCASSHPGQANTGELFFGEGSRLTVL.

The rearrangement joins TRBV18 to TRBJ1-3; D is possibly TRBD1 (6 bases). The V and J ends lost 6 bases and 4 bases respectively, with 13 bases between them. Germline V gene data show CDR1 as KGHSH and CDR2 as LQKENI. The CDR3 has 14 amino acids. The CDR3 bases are TGTGCCAGCTCCGGGACACTTGCCGGAAACACCATATATTTT. Translation: CASSGTLAGNTIYF.

V is TRBV27 and J is TRBJ1-6, with TRBD1 as a possible D gene (5 bases). Germline assignment: CDR1 MNHEY and CDR2 SMNVEV (reference sequence). The CDR3 extends over 15 amino acids. The germline V and J ends were trimmed by 3 bases and 7 bases, with 13 bases remaining between them. The CDR3 DNA is TGTGCCAGCAGTTTGGAGGGGACGGTAAATTCACCCCTCCACTTT. It codes for CASSLEGTVNSPLHF.

The rearrangement joins TRBV11-2 to TRBJ1-1, with D tentatively TRBD1 (6 bases). V was clipped by 11 bases and J by 1 base, with 11 bases between them. CDR3 size: 12 residues. In germline, CDR1 is SGHAT, CDR2 FQNNGV. The CDR3 sequence: CAVLQGNTEAFF. CDR3 nucleotides: TGTGCCGTCCTACAGGGGAACACTGAAGCTTTCTTT.